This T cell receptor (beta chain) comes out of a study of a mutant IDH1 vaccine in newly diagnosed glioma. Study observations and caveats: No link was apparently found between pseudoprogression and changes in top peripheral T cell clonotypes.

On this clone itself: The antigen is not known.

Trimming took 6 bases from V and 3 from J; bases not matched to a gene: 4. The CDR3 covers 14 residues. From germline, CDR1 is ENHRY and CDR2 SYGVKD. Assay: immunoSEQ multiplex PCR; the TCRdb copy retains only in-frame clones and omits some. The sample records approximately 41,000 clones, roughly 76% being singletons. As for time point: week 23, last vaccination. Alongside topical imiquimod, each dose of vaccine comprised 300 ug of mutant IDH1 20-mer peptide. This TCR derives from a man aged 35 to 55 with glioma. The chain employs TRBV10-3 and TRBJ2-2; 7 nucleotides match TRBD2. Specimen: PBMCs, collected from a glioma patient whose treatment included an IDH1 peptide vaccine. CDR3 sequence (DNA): TGTGCCATCAGGCGGGAGTCGGACACCGGGGAGCTGTTTTTT. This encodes CAIRRESDTGELFF.